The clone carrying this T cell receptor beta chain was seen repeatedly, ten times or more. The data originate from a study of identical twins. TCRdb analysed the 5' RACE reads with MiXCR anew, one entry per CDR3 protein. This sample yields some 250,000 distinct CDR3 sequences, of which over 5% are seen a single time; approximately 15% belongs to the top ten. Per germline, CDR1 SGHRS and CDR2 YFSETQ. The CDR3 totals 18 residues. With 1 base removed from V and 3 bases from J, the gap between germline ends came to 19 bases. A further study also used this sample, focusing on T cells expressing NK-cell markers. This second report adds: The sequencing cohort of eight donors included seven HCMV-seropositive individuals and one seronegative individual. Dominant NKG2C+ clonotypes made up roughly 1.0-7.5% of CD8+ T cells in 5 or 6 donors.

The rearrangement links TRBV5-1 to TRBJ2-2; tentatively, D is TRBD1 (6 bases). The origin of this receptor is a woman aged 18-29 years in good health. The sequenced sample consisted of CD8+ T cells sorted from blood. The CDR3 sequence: CASSLISAYGQYTGELFF. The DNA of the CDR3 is TGCGCCAGCAGCTTGATCTCGGCCTACGGACAGTACACCGGGGAGCTGTTTTTT.